The text below deals with one T cell receptor beta chain. As yet, its antigen is unknown. This record comes from a study of cytomegalovirus exposure and HLA in healthy donors. The study, taken as a whole, reports: One later analysis, an examination of the 90 to 150 validation repertoires, found that first-cohort TCR clusters tended to co-occur in them. Reports indicated that the classifier achieved high specificity and sensitivity in diagnosing cytomegalovirus status.

Only in-frame clones appear in the TCRdb table, and some are missing; sequencing was by immunoSEQ multiplex PCR. Here the sample spans roughly 200,000 clones, approximately 78% being singletons. Trimming shortened V by 6 bases and J by 2 bases, and 13 bases separated the two germline ends. Germline CDR1 is MNHNS and CDR2 is SASEGT. This CDR3 is 15 amino acids long. V usage is TRBV6-1 and J usage is TRBJ2-2; tentatively, D is TRBD1 (6 bases). The clonotype originates from a woman younger than 45 in good health and CMV-seronegative. The source material was PBMCs. The CDR3 coding sequence is TGTGCCAGCAGGGGACAAGGCCTCAACACCGGGGAGCTGTTTTTT. As protein: CASRGQGLNTGELFF.